A single sample is the source of the 32 T cell receptor beta chains below, sequenced in a study of lymphopenia after photon versus proton radiotherapy (dated by TCRdb to between 2017 and 2020). The library relied on the immunoSEQ multiplex PCR assay. Imported from immuneACCESS, the table was reduced by TCRdb to in-frame sequences with V and J called. These copies leave out some clones; in studies compared against another copy, an unresolved V gene accounts for under half, and the cause of the remainder is not known. Recorded for this sample are tens of thousands of clones; 80% to 90% of them occurred a single time. Around 10% of the sample is taken by the ten largest. The specimen comprised peripheral blood, sampled from a patient treated with proton-based radiotherapy. These receptor sequences come from an older man with esophageal cancer.

The rearrangement links TRBV6-5 to TRBJ2-1; D possibly corresponds to TRBD1 (5 bases). The ends were cut back, 6 bases at V and 0 bases at J, with 12 bases in the middle. CDR1 is MNHEY and CDR2 is SVGAGI in the germline V gene. The CDR3 sequence is 15 residues long. The CDR3 DNA is TGTGCCAGCAGCTCAGGGTCGGGCTCCTACAATGAGCAGTTCTTC. This translates into CASSSGSGSYNEQFF.

The V gene is TRBV29-1, the J gene TRBJ1-3; D remains unclear. CDR1 is SQVTM and CDR2 is ANQGSEA in the germline V gene. The V end lost 2 bases, the J end lost 0 bases, and 5 bases lay between the germline ends. The CDR3 runs to 13 residues. In DNA form, the CDR3 reads TGCAGCGTTGAAATCCCCTCTGGAAACACCATATATTTT. Its translation: CSVEIPSGNTIYF.

This rearrangement joins TRBV4-2 to TRBJ1-2; 7 nucleotides line up with TRBD1. The V segment lost 5 bases and the J segment 8 bases; nucleotides outside the gene matches: 8. The CDR3 extends over 13 amino acids. CDR1 LGHNA and CDR2 YNFKEQ come from the germline V gene. CDR3 protein: CASSYDRAWGYTF. The CDR3 nucleotides are TGTGCCAGCAGCTATGACAGGGCCTGGGGCTACACCTTC.

The chain combines TRBV6-1 with TRBJ1-1, with D unclear. The germline V and J ends were trimmed by 1 base and 4 bases, with 10 bases remaining between them. There are 14 residues in the CDR3. Germline assignment: CDR1 MNHNS and CDR2 SASEGT. The CDR3 here is CASSEVQLITEAFF. CDR3 coding DNA: TGTGCCAGCAGTGAAGTGCAGCTAATCACTGAAGCTTTCTTT.

The chain recombines TRBV5-4 with TRBJ2-5; 9 nucleotides line up with TRBD2. Germline V gene lookup returns CDR1 SGHNT and CDR2 YYREEE (reference sequence). The CDR3 has 17 residues. V trimming: 2 bases; J trimming: 1 base; junction bases outside the gene matches: 9. CDR3 sequence: CASSFLRLADIQETQYF. DNA for the CDR3: TGTGCCAGCAGCTTCCTACGACTAGCGGATATCCAAGAGACCCAGTACTTC.

This chain links TRBV27 with TRBJ1-1, with 12 bases fitting TRBD1. V lost 5 bases, J lost 6 bases, and 10 bases stayed unmatched. CDR1 MNHEY and CDR2 SMNVEV come from the germline V gene (reference sequence). The CDR3 extends over 16 amino acids. The CDR3 DNA is TGTGCCAGCAGTACACTATCCGGGACAGGGGGCTCTGAAGCTTTCTTT. It is translated as CASSTLSGTGGSEAFF.

In this sample, this clone is medium-sized. The chain links TRBV11-2 to TRBJ2-7, with TRBD2 identical over 8 bases. CDR1 and CDR2 from the germline V gene are SGHAT and FQNNGV. The V and J ends lost 5 bases and 4 bases, in that order; junction bases with no gene match: 10. This CDR3 has 15 amino acids. CDR3 bases: TGTGCCAGCAGCCCGATCGGGGGGGCGAAATACGAGCAGTACTTC. This encodes CASSPIGGAKYEQYF.

As for this clone: Other DNA sequences within the sample encode an identical CDR3. The chain employs TRBV7-2 and TRBJ2-5; 10 nucleotides agree with TRBD2. Germline V gene sequence: CDR1 SGHTA, CDR2 FQGNSA. CDR3 length: 15 residues. The ends lost 3 bases at V and 1 base at J; junction bases unmatched: 2. The CDR3 sequence: CASSFQRGGQETQYF. CDR3 DNA sequence: TGTGCCAGCAGCTTCCAGCGGGGGGGCCAAGAGACCCAGTACTTC.

The chain uses TRBV4-3 and TRBJ1-2, with TRBD1 identical over 7 bases. Trimming at V came to 3 bases and at J to 3 bases, leaving 4 bases not matched to a gene. This CDR3 has 14 amino acids. CDR1 is LGHNA, CDR2 YSLEER, per germline. CDR3 sequence: CASSQETGYYGYTF. The CDR3 nucleotides are TGCGCCAGCAGCCAGGAGACAGGGTACTATGGCTACACCTTC.

This rearrangement joins TRBV4-1 to TRBJ1-2; a possible D gene is TRBD1 (6 bases). The CDR3 loop spans 14 amino acids. The germline CDR1 and CDR2 sequences are MGHRA and YSYEKL. The V gene lost 6 bases and the J gene lost 6 bases, with 17 bases spanning the gap. The CDR3 nucleotides read TGCGCCAGCAGTCCAGACAGGTCGCGGAATGGCTACACCTTC. It yields the protein CASSPDRSRNGYTF.

V gene TRBV27 combines with J gene TRBJ1-5; weak D call: TRBD1 (5 bases). Germline CDR1 is MNHEY and CDR2 is SMNVEV (reference sequence). The CDR3 contains 14 residues. Trimming cost V 3 bases and J 7 bases, with 13 bases left between them. CDR3 sequence: CASSFLSGYQPQHF. The DNA of the CDR3 is TGTGCCAGCAGTTTTTTATCAGGGTACCAGCCCCAGCATTTT.

The chain uses TRBV11-2 and TRBJ2-2, with 7 bases fitting TRBD2. This CDR3 is built from 16 residues. Germline assignment: CDR1 SGHAT and CDR2 FQNNGV. With 1 base clipped from V and 7 bases from J, the junction kept 9 bases outside the gene matches. The CDR3 DNA reads TGTGCCAGCAGCTTAGGGGGCGGGAGATCCCTCGGGGAGCTGTTTTTT. Translation gives CASSLGGGRSLGELFF.

The J gene is TRBJ2-1, the V gene TRBV9; 9 nucleotides match TRBD1. Germline V gene data show CDR1 as SGDLS and CDR2 as YYNGEE. V lost 4 bases to trimming and J lost 2 bases; unmatched junction nucleotides: 7. The CDR3 length is 16 residues. This CDR3 reads CASSRRDRDPYNEQFF. The CDR3 DNA reads as TGTGCCAGCAGCAGGCGGGACAGGGATCCCTACAATGAGCAGTTCTTC.

V usage is TRBV7-9 and J usage is TRBJ2-6; 7 bases align to TRBD1. The V and J ends lost 4 bases and 3 bases, in that order; junction bases with no gene match: 9. Germline CDR1 and CDR2: SEHNR and FQNEAQ (reference sequence). The CDR3 totals 17 residues. The CDR3 DNA reads TGTGCCAGCAGCTCGCGACAGGGTCCAAGTGGGGCCAACGTCCTGACTTTC. As protein: CASSSRQGPSGANVLTF.

The chain combines TRBV6-1 with TRBJ2-4; TRBD1 matches 7 bases. V lost 0 bases and J lost 10; bases outside the gene matches: 15. There are 17 residues in the CDR3. In germline, CDR1 is MNHNS, CDR2 SASEGT. CDR3 loop: CASSEAQLTGIFDIQYF. The DNA of the CDR3 is TGTGCCAGCAGTGAAGCGCAACTGACAGGGATATTTGATATTCAGTACTTC.

Here the CDR3 reads CASSWGERQPQHF. The CDR3 DNA reads TGTGCCAGCAGCTGGGGGGAACGGCAGCCCCAGCATTTT. The rearrangement joins TRBV5-5 to TRBJ1-5; the D gene is possibly TRBD1 (5 bases). Germline V gene data show CDR1 as SGHKS and CDR2 as YYEKEE (reference sequence). This CDR3 comprises 13 residues. Deletions cut 3 bases from V and 7 bases from J, with 11 bases between.

The chain links TRBV7-2 to TRBJ2-1, with 15 nucleotides matching TRBD2. V dropped 6 bases and J dropped 7; count of bases not matched to a gene: 7. The CDR3 has 16 residues. Per germline, CDR1 SGHTA and CDR2 FQGNSA. CDR3 region: CASSRTGTSGRNEQFF. The CDR3 bases are TGTGCCAGCAGTCGAACCGGGACTAGCGGGAGGAATGAGCAGTTCTTC.

The V and J genes are TRBV18 and TRBJ2-3; 8 bases are a match to TRBD2. Germline values: CDR1 KGHSH, CDR2 LQKENI. The CDR3 has 15 residues. V was clipped by 6 bases and J by 0 bases; unmatched bases: 5. The CDR3 DNA reads as TGTGCCAGCTCTAGGGGACTAGAGAGCACAGATACGCAGTATTTT. Its protein is CASSRGLESTDTQYF. Filled out from reference TRBV18 and TRBJ2-3, the complete variable domain reads NAGVMQNPRHLVRRRGQEARLRCSPMKGHSHVYWYRQLPEEGLKFMVYLQKENIIDESGMPKERFSAEFPKEGPSILRIQQVVRGDSAAYFCASSRGLESTDTQYFGPGTRLTVL.

CDR3 in DNA: TGTGCCAGTAGTGTATCCGGGACCGGCAACCGAGAGCAGTACTTC. The encoded protein is CASSVSGTGNREQYF. The gene calls are TRBV19 and TRBJ2-7, with D perhaps TRBD1 or TRBD2 (5 bases each). The CDR3 has 15 amino acids. The V gene's germline CDR1 is LNHDA and CDR2 SQIVND (reference sequence). The germline V and J ends were trimmed by 5 bases and 7 bases, with 21 bases remaining between them.

The chain links TRBV4-3 to TRBJ1-3; the D is unclear. The CDR3 spans 16 residues. V was trimmed by 1 base and J by 2 bases, leaving 12 bases between them. Germline V gene lookup returns CDR1 LGHNA and CDR2 YSLEER. CDR3 bases: TGCGCCAGCAGCCAAGTATGGGATGGCACTGGAAACACCATATATTTT. Translating gives CASSQVWDGTGNTIYF.

The rearrangement uses TRBV6-6 and TRBJ1-5, with D possibly being TRBD1 (5 bases). This CDR3 region has 14 residues. V lost 7 bases and J 2 bases, leaving 12 bases between the germline ends. Germline values: CDR1 MNHNY, CDR2 SVGAGI (reference sequence). CDR3 DNA: TGTGCCAGCAACTTCGGGGGGGGCAATCAGCCCCAGCATTTT. Residues: CASNFGGGNQPQHF.

This clone has just a few counts. The CDR3 nucleotides read TGTGCCAGCAGCGACAGGAATTCACCCCTCCACTTT. It encodes CASSDRNSPLHF. V is TRBV27 and J is TRBJ1-6, with D possibly matching TRBD1 (6 bases). Trimming cost V 6 bases and J 7 bases, with 7 bases left between them. Germline V gene lookup returns CDR1 MNHEY and CDR2 SMNVEV (reference sequence). CDR3 size: 12 residues.

V and J are TRBV6-5 and TRBJ1-4; D remains unclear. V was trimmed by 6 bases and J by 5 bases, leaving 13 bases between them. The CDR3 runs 14 residues. CDR1 is MNHEY and CDR2 is SVGAGI in the germline V gene. The CDR3 protein is CASSPTADNEKLFF. The CDR3 DNA is TGTGCCAGCAGCCCCACAGCGGACAATGAAAAACTGTTTTTT.

V gene TRBV6-1 combines with J gene TRBJ1-1; TRBD1 might be the D (6 bases). V was cut by 4 bases and J by 7 bases, with 22 bases left in between. Germline V gives CDR1 MNHNS, CDR2 SASEGT. CDR3 length: 16 residues. CDR3 residues: CASSGGWGGLSNEAFF. CDR3 DNA: TGTGCCAGCAGTGGGGGCTGGGGGGGGCTGAGTAATGAAGCTTTCTTT.

The rearrangement uses TRBV7-8 and TRBJ1-1, with 9 bases identical to TRBD1. CDR1 SGHVS and CDR2 FQNEAQ come from the germline V gene. This CDR3 has 15 amino acids. V dropped 5 bases and J dropped 5; count of bases not matched to a gene: 9. CDR3 amino acids: CASSGGTGLGTEAFF. The CDR3, as DNA: TGTGCCAGCAGCGGAGGGACAGGGTTAGGAACTGAAGCTTTCTTT. The complete variable domain, with remaining parts taken from reference TRBV7-8 and TRBJ1-1, reads GAGVSQSPRYKVAKRGQDVALRCDPISGHVSLFWYQQALGQGPEFLTYFQNEAQLDKSGLPSDRFFAERPEGSVSTLKIQRTQQEDSAVYLCASSGGTGLGTEAFFGQGTRLTVV.

V is TRBV6-6 and J is TRBJ2-7, with 11 bases fitting TRBD2. J lost 5 bases, V lost 2 bases, and 5 bases had no gene match. This CDR3 has 15 residues. Germline loops: CDR1 MNHNY, CDR2 SVGAGI (reference sequence). The CDR3 nucleotides are TGTGCCAGCAGTTACCCACTAGCGGGAGACCACGAGCAGTACTTC. Its protein product is CASSYPLAGDHEQYF.

This clone appeared a few times. DNA of the CDR3: TGTGCCAGCAGTGGGGGGGGCACAGGGGGTTACAATGAGCAGTTCTTC. Residues: CASSGGGTGGYNEQFF. J is TRBJ2-1 and V is TRBV5-4; possible D gene TRBD1, 8 bases. CDR3 length: 16 residues. Trimming removed 5 bases from V and 4 bases from J, with 19 bases in between. Germline CDR1 and CDR2: SGHNT and YYREEE (reference sequence).

The chain recombines TRBV4-2 with TRBJ2-2; 13 bases are shared with TRBD2. CDR3 length: 15 amino acids. The V segment lost 6 bases and the J segment 6 bases; nucleotides outside the gene matches: 4. Germline CDR1 is LGHNA and CDR2 is YNFKEQ. CDR3 in amino acids: CASRLAGGPPGELFF. For the CDR3, the DNA is TGTGCCAGCAGACTAGCGGGGGGGCCCCCCGGGGAGCTGTTTTTT.

The rearrangement uses TRBV25-1 and TRBJ1-2, with a tentative D call TRBD1 (6 bases). Germline V CDR1 and CDR2: MGHDK, SYGVNS. The CDR3 runs 13 residues. The ends were cut back, 6 bases at V and 2 bases at J, with 10 bases in the middle. CDR3 in amino acids: CASRKDSNYGYTF. The CDR3 nucleotides are TGTGCCAGCAGAAAGGACAGCAACTATGGCTACACCTTC.

CDR3 region: CASSFGFTDTQYF. In DNA form, the CDR3 reads TGTGCCAGCAGCTTTGGATTCACAGATACGCAGTATTTT. The chain has TRBV5-4 and TRBJ2-3; D remains unclear. CDR3 length equals 13 residues. Looked up from germline, CDR1 is SGHNT and CDR2 is YYREEE (reference sequence). V shed 2 bases and J shed 2 bases, with 6 bases lying between them.

This clone was recorded only once. This chain joins TRBV18 and TRBJ1-1, with TRBD1 identical over 7 bases. This CDR3 is 15 amino acids long. Per the germline V gene, CDR1 is KGHSH and CDR2 is LQKENI. Unmatched junction bases numbered 5, after V lost 4 bases and J lost 0 bases. The CDR3 loop reads CASSLGQNMNTEAFF. The CDR3 DNA sequence: TGTGCCAGCTCACTGGGACAGAACATGAACACTGAAGCTTTCTTT.

This clone is medium-sized in the sample. This rearrangement joins TRBV6-4 to TRBJ1-6, with no clear D. V lost 4 bases and J lost 7, with 8 bases in between. The germline gives CDR1 MRHNA, CDR2 SNTAGT. The CDR3 length is 13 residues. For the CDR3, the DNA is TGTGCCAGCAGTGGGAACATAAATTCACCCCTCCACTTT. It encodes CASSGNINSPLHF.